Following are 14 T cell receptor beta chains from one sample sequenced in a study of T cells after posttransplantation cyclophosphamide. Using immunoSEQ multiplex PCR, the repertoire was profiled, and TCRdb retains in-frame clones only, with some absent. Recorded here are tens of thousands of clones, with no singletons, and the ten leading clones hold 2.2%. The sample comprised PBMCs. Receptor source: a man aged 35 to 55 in good health, CMV-negative, and a related stem cell transplant donor.

This clone was seen ten or more times. This chain connects TRBV9 to TRBJ2-1, with D maybe TRBD2 (6 bases). The germline V gene encodes CDR1 SGDLS and CDR2 YYNGEE. Trimming took off 0 bases at V and 1 base at J, with 11 bases between the two ends. The CDR3 totals 16 residues. The CDR3 DNA follows: TGTGCCAGCAGCGTAGTTGGAGCGGGTTCCTACAATGAGCAGTTCTTC. This translates into CASSVVGAGSYNEQFF. Together with reference TRBV9 and TRBJ2-1, the CDR3 gives the full variable domain: DSGVTQTPKHLITATGQRVTLRCSPRSGDLSVYWYQQSLDQGLQFLIQYYNGEERAKGNILERFSAQQFPDLHSELNLSSLELGDSALYFCASSVVGAGSYNEQFFGPGTRLTVL.

This clone was counted ten times or more. The rearrangement joins TRBV5-4 to TRBJ2-3, with D possibly matching TRBD1 (5 bases). Germline assignment: CDR1 SGHNT and CDR2 YYREEE (reference sequence). Trimming removed 5 bases from V and 4 bases from J, with 17 bases in between. The CDR3 loop spans 15 amino acids. The CDR3 loop reads CASSLIEWGADTQYF. The CDR3 nucleotides read TGTGCCAGCAGTTTGATTGAATGGGGCGCAGATACGCAGTATTTT.

This clone was detected ten times or more. The chain combines TRBV19 with TRBJ2-1, with 12 bases matching TRBD2. The CDR3 contains 16 residues. Germline V gene lookup returns CDR1 LNHDA and CDR2 SQIVND (reference sequence). V lost 3 bases, J lost 6 bases, and 6 bases stayed unmatched. CDR3 loop: CASSMETSGSGNEQFF. The CDR3 nucleotides are TGTGCCAGTAGTATGGAGACTAGCGGGAGCGGCAATGAGCAGTTCTTC.

This clone was recorded many times. This rearrangement joins TRBV4-3 to TRBJ2-1; TRBD2 matches 8 bases. The germline gives CDR1 LGHNA, CDR2 YSLEER. There are 14 residues in the CDR3. V lost 3 bases, J lost 6 bases, and 4 bases stayed unmatched. CDR3 coding DNA: TGCGCCAGCAGCCACCAGCGGGAGTTCAATGAGCAGTTCTTC. Translation: CASSHQREFNEQFF.

This clone was observed at least ten times. The chain recombines TRBV2 with TRBJ1-5; D call uncertain. The CDR3 is made up of 12 amino acids. Germline V lookup: CDR1 SNHLY, CDR2 FYNNEI. V was clipped by 1 base and J by 9 bases, with 7 bases between them. The CDR3 region is CASSEGARPQHF. Here the CDR3 DNA reads TGTGCCAGCAGTGAAGGGGCGCGGCCCCAGCATTTT. The full variable domain, completed using reference TRBV2 and TRBJ1-5, is EPEVTQTPSHQVTQMGQEVILRCVPISNHLYFYWYRQILGQKVEFLVSFYNNEISEKSEIFDDQFSVERPDGSNFTLKIRSTKLEDSAMYFCASSEGARPQHFGDGTRLSIL.

This clone was found many times. The rearrangement joins TRBV11-2 to TRBJ1-1; D is unresolved. Germline CDR1 SGHAT, CDR2 FQNNGV. The length of the CDR3 is 13 residues. Trimming took 5 bases from V and 1 from J, leaving 8 bases between them. The CDR3 sequence is CASSVRQNTEAFF. In DNA, the CDR3 is TGTGCCAGCAGCGTTAGACAGAACACTGAAGCTTTCTTT.

This clone was picked up many times. This chain joins TRBV5-1 and TRBJ2-7; tentative D call: TRBD1 (6 bases). This CDR3 comprises 14 residues. In germline, CDR1 is SGHRS, CDR2 YFSETQ. V dropped 4 bases and J dropped 6 bases, with 17 bases sitting between them. CDR3 in amino acids: CASSRWGTGSEQYF. The CDR3 DNA reads as TGCGCCAGCAGCCGTTGGGGAACAGGGTCCGAGCAGTACTTC.

This clone has ten or more counts. The J gene is TRBJ2-6, the V gene TRBV5-1; the match to TRBD1 covers 8 bases. CDR3 length: 15 amino acids. The germline gives CDR1 SGHRS, CDR2 YFSETQ. V lost 2 bases, J lost 4 bases, and 2 bases stayed unmatched. CDR3 nucleotide sequence: TGCGCCAGCAGCTTAGGACAGGGAGGGGCCAACGTCCTGACTTTC. It is translated as CASSLGQGGANVLTF.

This clone occurred many times. V is TRBV2 and J is TRBJ2-3; 9 bases align to TRBD2. The CDR3 sequence is 15 residues long. The V gene's germline CDR1 is SNHLY and CDR2 FYNNEI. The J segment lost 6 bases and the V segment lost 5 bases, leaving 9 bases of the junction unmatched. The CDR3 loop reads CASSFEVAGVDTQYF. In DNA, the CDR3 is TGTGCCAGCAGTTTCGAGGTAGCGGGAGTGGATACGCAGTATTTT.

The sample holds many counts of this clone. This chain uses TRBV11-2 with TRBJ2-3; 9 bases agree with TRBD2. This CDR3 contains 15 residues. CDR1 and CDR2 from the germline V gene are SGHAT and FQNNGV. With 7 bases clipped from V and 2 bases from J, the junction kept 7 bases outside the gene matches. The CDR3 protein is CASTISGRITDTQYF. The CDR3 DNA follows: TGTGCCAGCACCATTAGCGGGAGAATCACAGATACGCAGTATTTT.

At least ten counts were recorded for this clone. The chain links TRBV7-3 to TRBJ2-5; TRBD1 is a possible D gene (5 bases). The CDR3 spans 14 residues. Germline V gene sequence: CDR1 SGHTA, CDR2 FQGTGA. The ends were cut back, 2 bases at V and 2 bases at J, with 9 bases in the middle. CDR3 in DNA: TGTGCCAGCAGCTTATACCCAGGGCAAGAGACCCAGTACTTC. Residues: CASSLYPGQETQYF.

This clone was picked up many times. This CDR3 reads CASSFRTGSKNEQFF. The CDR3 DNA reads TGTGCCAGCAGCTTCCGGACGGGGAGTAAGAATGAGCAGTTCTTC. The chain carries TRBV9 and TRBJ2-1, with D maybe TRBD2 (5 bases). Germline V lookup: CDR1 SGDLS, CDR2 YYNGEE. With 4 bases removed from V and 7 bases from J, the gap between germline ends came to 18 bases. The CDR3 is made up of 15 amino acids.

This clone appeared many times. The chain employs TRBV4-1 and TRBJ1-3; D call uncertain. V lost 2 bases, J lost 8 bases, and 7 bases lay in between. Germline assignment: CDR1 MGHRA and CDR2 YSYEKL. There are 12 residues in the CDR3. In nucleotides, the CDR3 is TGCGCCAGCAGCCAACGGGGTGACACCATATATTTT. This sequence encodes CASSQRGDTIYF.

This clone has a count of ten or more. The chain carries TRBV7-9 and TRBJ2-7; D may be TRBD2 (6 bases). Trimming removed 1 base at V and 0 bases at J, with 7 bases between. The CDR3 is 14 residues long. CDR1 is SEHNR, CDR2 FQNEAQ, per germline (reference sequence). The CDR3 region is CASSLVGSSYEQYF. The CDR3 DNA follows: TGTGCCAGCAGCTTAGTCGGGAGCTCCTACGAGCAGTACTTC.